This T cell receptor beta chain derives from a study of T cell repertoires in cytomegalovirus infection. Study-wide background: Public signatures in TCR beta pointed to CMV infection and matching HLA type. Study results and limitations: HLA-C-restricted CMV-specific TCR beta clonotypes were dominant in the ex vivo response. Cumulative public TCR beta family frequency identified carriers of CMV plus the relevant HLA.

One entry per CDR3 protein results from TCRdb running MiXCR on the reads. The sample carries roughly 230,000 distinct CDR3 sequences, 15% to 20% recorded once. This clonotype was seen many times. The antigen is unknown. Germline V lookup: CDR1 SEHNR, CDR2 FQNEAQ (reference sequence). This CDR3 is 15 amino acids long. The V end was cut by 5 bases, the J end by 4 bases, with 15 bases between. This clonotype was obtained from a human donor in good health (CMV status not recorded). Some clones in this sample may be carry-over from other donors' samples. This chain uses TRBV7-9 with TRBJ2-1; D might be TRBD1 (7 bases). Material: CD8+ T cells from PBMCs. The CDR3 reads CASSQTGAGYNEQFF. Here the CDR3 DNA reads TGTGCCAGCAGCCAAACAGGGGCGGGGTACAATGAGCAGTTCTTC.